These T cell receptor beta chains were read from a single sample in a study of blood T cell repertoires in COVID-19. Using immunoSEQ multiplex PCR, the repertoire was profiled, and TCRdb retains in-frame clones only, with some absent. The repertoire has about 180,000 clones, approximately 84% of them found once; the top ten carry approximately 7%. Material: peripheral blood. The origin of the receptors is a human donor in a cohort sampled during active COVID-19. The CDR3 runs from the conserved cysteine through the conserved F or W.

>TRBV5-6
CASSLGRGSYEQYF
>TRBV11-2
CASSKTGRDTEAFF
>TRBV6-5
CASSRADLYEQYF
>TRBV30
CAWSKLKGAPEAFF
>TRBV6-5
CASSRTPDQPQHF
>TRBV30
CAWSVVREGEQYF
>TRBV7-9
CASSPREGISNGYTF
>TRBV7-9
CASSSTRPGVSEQYF
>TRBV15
CATSRYPGTGAEQYF
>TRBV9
CASSVGPGGTDTQYF
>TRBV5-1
CASSFTGTGNYEQYF
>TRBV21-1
CASSNLPSGLPLNTEAFF
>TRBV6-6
CASRTGMNTGELFF
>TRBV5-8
CASSSPGQGVYEQYF
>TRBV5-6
CASSRSTEAFF
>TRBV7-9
CASSSPGQVNPYEQYF
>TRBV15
CATSVRGQGTHEQYF
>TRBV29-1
CSVDGGSSGNTIYF
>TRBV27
CASSQTGGREKLFF
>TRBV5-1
CASSLHQNNSPLHF
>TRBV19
CASSRPGTSGGPLQETQYF
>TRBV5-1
CASSFGTASYEQYF
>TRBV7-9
CASSLVDEQYF
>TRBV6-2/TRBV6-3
CASSIARAEKLFF
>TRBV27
CASSSRTGTGPSEQYF
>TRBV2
CASSADRGSVLLHF
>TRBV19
CASSLTTSFNEQFF
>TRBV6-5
CASRGGLAGTDTQYF
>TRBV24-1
CATSDPAGGYNEQFF
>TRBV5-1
CASSRRLAGVYNEQFF
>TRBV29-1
CSVEVPGRVAEQYF
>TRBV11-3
CASSSRGNTEAFF
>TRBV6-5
CASTTTTPMNTEAFF
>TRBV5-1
CASSASGTANTEAFF
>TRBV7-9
CASSLGPGQGFRETQYF
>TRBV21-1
CASSKVSREAFF
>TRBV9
CASSTTGGPEAFF
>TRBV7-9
CASSLRGTGDGVHQPQHF
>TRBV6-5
CATRLGSSYEQYF
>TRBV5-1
CASSLDRGLSYEQYF
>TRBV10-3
CAISGGTYEQYF
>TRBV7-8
CASRLSGGEKLFF